These T cell receptor beta chains were read from a single sample in a study of blood T cell repertoires in COVID-19. The method was immunoSEQ multiplex PCR; TCRdb's version includes in-frame clones alone and lacks a portion of them. The sample includes 150,000 to 200,000 clones, approximately 85% of them seen just once. The material sequenced was PBMCs or T cells enriched from blood (not recorded which). Receptors originate from a woman under 30 who had recovered from COVID-19. Each CDR3 is given with its conserved first and last residue. The D gene is left open where the match is weak. Some rows mark clone size as missing; the rest say once, few, many or name a class of expanded clone.

d_call	clone_size	v_call	j_call	cdr3_aa	cdr3_nt
NA	NA	TRBV5-6	TRBJ2-2	CASSGDMHTGELFF	TGTGCCAGCAGCGGGGACATGCACACCGGGGAGCTGTTTTTT
TRBD1	NA	TRBV27	TRBJ2-7	CASSLSDRGLEQYF	TGTGCCAGCAGTTTGTCCGACAGGGGTTTAGAGCAGTACTTC
NA	NA	TRBV28	TRBJ1-4	CASSLGALARNNEKLFF	TGTGCCAGCAGTCTGGGGGCCCTAGCCAGGAATAATGAAAAACTGTTTTTT
NA	NA	TRBV7-2	TRBJ1-2	CASSRQTVLGYTF	TGTGCCAGCAGCCGACAGACAGTATTGGGCTACACCTTC
TRBD1	NA	TRBV3-1/TRBV3-2	TRBJ1-1	CASSQVQGIMNTEAFF	TGTGCCAGCAGCCAAGTACAGGGGATTATGAACACTGAAGCTTTCTTT
TRBD1	NA	TRBV28	TRBJ2-2	CASSLGDRDTGELFF	TGTGCCAGCAGTTTGGGGGACAGAGACACCGGGGAGCTGTTTTTT
TRBD1	NA	TRBV18	TRBJ1-1	CASSPAGTGFRNTEAFF	TGTGCCAGCTCACCGGCTGGGACAGGGTTTAGGAACACTGAAGCTTTCTTT
NA	NA	TRBV6-5	TRBJ1-1	CASRNRALNTEAFF	TGTGCCAGCAGAAACAGGGCTTTGAACACTGAAGCTTTCTTT
NA	NA	TRBV29-1	TRBJ2-4	CSVDGEEAKNIQYF	TGCAGCGTTGACGGGGAAGAAGCCAAAAACATTCAGTACTTC
TRBD2	NA	TRBV2	TRBJ2-1	CASSGEGMWNEQFF	TGTGCCAGCTCGGGGGAGGGGATGTGGAATGAGCAGTTCTTC
NA	NA	TRBV11-2	TRBJ2-1	CASSLEGRQFF	TGTGCCAGCAGCCTGGAGGGGAGGCAGTTCTTC
NA	NA	TRBV28	TRBJ1-1	CASSLGGLRAFF	TGTGCCAGCAGTTTGGGGGGGCTAAGGGCTTTCTTT
NA	NA	TRBV19	TRBJ2-1	CASSIDPGAAEQFF	TGTGCCAGTAGTATAGATCCAGGTGCAGCTGAGCAGTTCTTC
NA	NA	TRBV7-2	TRBJ2-1	CASSLNRDGEQFF	TGTGCCAGCAGCTTGAACAGGGATGGTGAGCAGTTCTTC
TRBD2	NA	TRBV6-2/TRBV6-3	TRBJ2-1	CASSLLAGGHNEQFF	TGTGCCAGCAGTCTCCTAGCGGGGGGCCACAATGAGCAGTTCTTC
NA	NA	TRBV5-5	TRBJ2-3	CASSLAPTDTQYF	TGTGCCAGCAGCTTGGCCCCGACAGATACGCAGTATTTT
NA	NA	TRBV28	TRBJ1-1	CASSDTENTEAFF	TGTGCCAGCAGTGATACAGAGAACACTGAAGCTTTCTTT
NA	NA	TRBV12-3/TRBV12-4	TRBJ2-2	CASTLGGGELFF	TGTGCCAGCACCCTAGGGGGAGGGGAGCTGTTTTTT
NA	NA	TRBV7-2	TRBJ1-3	CASSLVPAGEGNTIYF	TGTGCCAGCAGCTTAGTTCCGGCGGGGGAAGGAAACACCATATATTTT
NA	NA	TRBV10-1	TRBJ2-5	CASSESRLEGRETQYF	TGCGCCAGCAGTGAGTCGCGTCTAGAAGGAAGAGAGACCCAGTACTTC
NA	NA	TRBV29-1	TRBJ2-7	CSVAQNSYEQYF	TGCAGCGTTGCACAGAACTCCTACGAGCAGTACTTC
NA	NA	TRBV19	TRBJ2-7	CASSMVNAGEQYF	TGTGCCAGTAGTATGGTTAACGCGGGAGAGCAGTACTTC
NA	NA	TRBV3-1/TRBV3-2	TRBJ2-7	CASSQLTGAYEQYF	TGTGCCAGCAGCCAACTAACAGGCGCCTACGAGCAGTACTTC
TRBD2	few	TRBV5-6	TRBJ2-1	CASSLTSGDHNEQFF	TGTGCCAGCAGCTTGACTAGCGGGGACCACAATGAGCAGTTCTTC
TRBD2	once	TRBV19	TRBJ2-1	CASSVGTSEFSYNEQFF	TGTGCCAGTTCCGTGGGGACTAGCGAGTTCTCCTACAATGAGCAGTTCTTC